The 26 T cell receptor beta chains below come from one sample, sequenced in a study of control samples from healthy donors and cancer patients. Clones were read by immunoSEQ multiplex PCR, and TCRdb kept only the in-frame ones, dropping some. Found here are roughly 120,000 clones, approximately 93% of them singletons; the top ten hold approximately 8%. The sequenced sample consisted of blood. These receptors all come from a young woman in good health.

A single count supports this clone. The genes are TRBV7-6 and TRBJ2-7, with TRBD1 identical over 9 bases. V shed 3 bases and J 3 bases; nucleotides not matched to a gene: 6. CDR1 is SGHVS, CDR2 FNYEAQ, per germline. The CDR3 covers 15 residues. CDR3 in amino acids: CASSFAPTGGYEQYF. The CDR3 region has the DNA TGTGCCAGCAGCTTCGCCCCGACAGGGGGCTACGAGCAGTACTTC.

The J gene is TRBJ1-4, the V gene TRBV24-1, with 9 nucleotides matching TRBD1. With V trimmed by 3 bases and J by 10 bases, 5 bases remained unmatched. The CDR3 is 14 residues long. The germline gives CDR1 KGHDR, CDR2 SFDVKD. This CDR3 is CATSDGQGLGKLFF. The DNA for the CDR3 is TGTGCCACCAGTGATGGACAGGGGTTGGGAAAACTGTTTTTT.

The chain is built from TRBV24-1 and TRBJ2-3; D might be TRBD2 (5 bases). The CDR3 runs 16 residues. The V end was cut by 3 bases, the J end by 5 bases, with 17 bases between. Germline V gene sequence: CDR1 KGHDR, CDR2 SFDVKD. CDR3 sequence: CATSDDVGEARDTQYF. CDR3 coding DNA: TGTGCCACCAGTGATGATGTGGGAGAAGCCAGAGATACGCAGTATTTT.

This clone has only one observation. CDR3 sequence reads: CASSFLGDAGPPLHF. The CDR3 DNA follows: TGTGCCAGCAGTTTCTTAGGGGATGCGGGTCCACCCCTCCACTTT. The chain combines TRBV28 with TRBJ1-6, with D possibly TRBD1 on 5 matching bases. This CDR3 has 15 residues. Trimming stripped 3 bases from V and 11 bases from J, with 17 bases between. The germline V gene has CDR1 MDHEN and CDR2 SYDVKM.

This clone was seen a single time. The J gene is TRBJ2-3, the V gene TRBV7-8; 8 bases match TRBD1. CDR1 is SGHVS, CDR2 FQNEAQ, per germline. This CDR3 is 17 amino acids long. The ends lost 5 bases at V and 10 bases at J; junction bases unmatched: 20. The CDR3 region has the DNA TGTGCCAGCAGCACTGCGGAGGACAGGGCGATATATTGGGCGCAGTATTTT. This sequence encodes CASSTAEDRAIYWAQYF.

V gene TRBV6-5 combines with J gene TRBJ1-2; D not resolved. Trimming left V 6 bases short and J 5 bases short, with 13 bases between. The germline CDR1 and CDR2 sequences are MNHEY and SVGAGI. CDR3 length: 13 residues. DNA of the CDR3: TGTGCCAGCAGATCCGGGCGGGGATATGGCTACACCTTC. It specifies CASRSGRGYGYTF.

The chain carries TRBV7-2 and TRBJ1-6; weak D call: TRBD1 (5 bases). The CDR3 has 15 amino acids. The V end was cut by 1 base, the J end by 8 bases, with 12 bases between. Germline V gives CDR1 SGHTA, CDR2 FQGNSA. As DNA, the CDR3 is TGTGCCAGCAGCTTAGAACAGGCATATGATTCACCCCTCCACTTT. Residues: CASSLEQAYDSPLHF.

The chain recombines TRBV29-1 with TRBJ1-1, with 8 bases identical to TRBD1. In germline, CDR1 is SQVTM, CDR2 ANQGSEA. This CDR3 region has 12 residues. With 7 bases clipped from V and 4 bases from J, the junction kept 5 bases outside the gene matches. Here the CDR3 reads CSATTGGTEAFF. As DNA, the CDR3 is TGCAGCGCAACTACAGGGGGCACTGAAGCTTTCTTT. The complete variable domain, with remaining parts taken from reference TRBV29-1 and TRBJ1-1, reads SAVISQKPSRDICQRGTSLTIQCQVDSQVTMMFWYRQQPGQSLTLIATANQGSEATYESGFVIDKFPISRPNLTFSTLTVSNMSPEDSSIYLCSATTGGTEAFFGQGTRLTVV.

This clone has just one count. The chain has TRBV6-5 and TRBJ2-7; 11 nucleotides line up with TRBD2. V lost 7 bases and J lost 12; bases outside the gene matches: 8. The CDR3 totals 12 residues. CDR1 is MNHEY, CDR2 SVGAGI, per germline. The chain's CDR3 is CASKLAGVSWYF. In DNA form, the CDR3 reads TGTGCCAGCAAACTAGCGGGAGTATCTTGGTACTTC.

V usage is TRBV7-9 and J usage is TRBJ2-3; unclear D gene. CDR1 is SEHNR and CDR2 is FQNEAQ in the germline V gene (reference sequence). V lost 1 base, J lost 1 base, and 3 bases lay in between. There are 13 residues in the CDR3. As DNA, the CDR3 is TGTGCCAGCAGCTTAGGGGGCACAGATACGCAGTATTTT. Translation: CASSLGGTDTQYF.

The CDR3 DNA reads as TGTGCCAGCAGCACTGGGGGGTTGAGGGAGACCCAGTACTTC. This gives the protein CASSTGGLRETQYF. The chain combines TRBV28 with TRBJ2-5; weak D call: TRBD2 (6 bases). Trimming took 6 bases from V and 5 from J, leaving 16 bases between them. This CDR3 is built from 14 residues. Germline V CDR1 and CDR2: MDHEN, SYDVKM.

The V call is TRBV18, the J call TRBJ2-3; D gene ambiguous. Between the trimmed V and J ends, which lost 4 bases and 0 bases, there was a span of 2 bases. CDR1 KGHSH and CDR2 LQKENI come from the germline V gene. CDR3 length equals 12 residues. The CDR3 nucleotides are TGTGCCAGCTCACTCAGCACAGATACGCAGTATTTT. This encodes CASSLSTDTQYF.

The chain employs TRBV11-3 and TRBJ2-5, with D possibly being TRBD1 (6 bases). The CDR3 runs to 15 residues. Looked up from germline, CDR1 is SGHNT and CDR2 is YENEEA. Trimming shortened V by 5 bases and J by 1 base, and 14 bases separated the two germline ends. DNA of the CDR3: TGTGCCAGCAGCACCCTTACAGGGAGCCAAGAGACCCAGTACTTC. It codes for CASSTLTGSQETQYF. Together with reference TRBV11-3 and TRBJ2-5, the CDR3 gives the full variable domain: EAGVVQSPRYKIIEKKQPVAFWCNPISGHNTLYWYLQNLGQGPELLIRYENEEAVDDSQLPKDRFSAERLKGVDSTLKIQPAELGDSAVYLCASSTLTGSQETQYFGPGTRLLVL.

The chain links TRBV4-3 to TRBJ2-7; D is ambiguous. Germline CDR1 reads LGHNA; CDR2 reads YSLEER. V shed 3 bases and J shed 5 bases, with 14 bases lying between them. CDR3 length: 14 residues. This chain's CDR3 is CASSHSLSDNEQYF. CDR3 DNA sequence: TGCGCCAGCAGCCACTCACTATCTGACAACGAGCAGTACTTC.

This clone appeared once. The chain combines TRBV19 with TRBJ2-7, with 10 bases identical to TRBD1. V lost 11 bases to trimming and J lost 6 bases; unmatched junction nucleotides: 13. Germline-derived CDR1 and CDR2 are LNHDA and SQIVND (reference sequence). This CDR3 has 14 amino acids. The CDR3 loop is CALRTGGITGEQYF. The CDR3 coding sequence is TGTGCCCTTCGGACAGGGGGAATAACGGGCGAGCAGTACTTC. Full variable domain (rest looked up from reference TRBV19 and TRBJ2-7): DGGITQSPKYLFRKEGQNVTLSCEQNLNHDAMYWYRQDPGQGLRLIYYSQIVNDFQKGDIAEGYSVSREKKESFPLTVTSAQKNPTAFYLCALRTGGITGEQYFGPGTRLTVT.

The CDR3 region is CASSPGATPYEQYF. As DNA, the CDR3 is TGCGCCAGCAGCCCTGGGGCCACTCCTTACGAGCAGTACTTC. The chain joins TRBV4-3 to TRBJ2-7; weak D call: TRBD1 (5 bases). V gave up 4 bases and J gave up 4 bases, with 14 bases separating them. This CDR3 has 14 amino acids. Looked up from germline, CDR1 is LGHNA and CDR2 is YSLEER.

The CDR3 reads CASSLSIGSYNEQFF. The CDR3 DNA sequence: TGTGCCAGCAGCTTGTCTATCGGCTCCTACAATGAGCAGTTCTTC. The chain has TRBV5-4 and TRBJ2-1; D is unclear. Trimming left V 1 base short and J 0 bases short, with 8 bases between. The CDR3 sequence is 15 residues long. Germline CDR1 reads SGHNT; CDR2 reads YYREEE (reference sequence).

This chain joins TRBV7-2 and TRBJ2-5, with 8 nucleotides matching TRBD1. Germline CDR1 reads SGHTA; CDR2 reads FQGNSA. The CDR3 has 19 amino acids. Unmatched junction bases numbered 17, after V lost 1 base and J lost 4 bases. The CDR3 nucleotides read TGTGCCAGCAGCTTAGTGCCCCGGGACAGGCTCGCCGAGGGAGAGACCCAGTACTTC. Encoded protein: CASSLVPRDRLAEGETQYF.

This rearrangement joins TRBV10-2 to TRBJ2-7; a possible D gene is TRBD2 (5 bases). V was pared by 2 bases and J by 2 bases, with 10 bases between. The CDR3 extends over 14 amino acids. From germline, CDR1 is WSHSY and CDR2 SAAADI. The CDR3 spells CASSEPAAAYEQYF. CDR3 bases: TGCGCCAGCAGTGAGCCGGCAGCGGCCTACGAGCAGTACTTC.

The gene calls are TRBV7-2 and TRBJ1-2, with 9 bases fitting TRBD1. Germline CDR1 and CDR2: SGHTA and FQGNSA. CDR3 length: 15 amino acids. Trimming at V came to 3 bases and at J to 4 bases, leaving 6 bases not matched to a gene. The DNA for the CDR3 is TGTGCCAGCAGCTTCCAGACAGGGGGGGGCTATGGCTACACCTTC. It yields the protein CASSFQTGGGYGYTF.

CDR3: CASSSLFPDSYEQYF. CDR3 DNA: TGTGCCAGCAGCTCCCTTTTTCCGGACTCCTACGAGCAGTACTTC. This chain links TRBV5-6 with TRBJ2-7; D ambiguous. V was clipped by 3 bases and J by 0 bases, with 13 bases between them. The CDR3 covers 15 residues. CDR1 SGHDT and CDR2 YYEEEE come from the germline V gene. The variable domain in full, completed from reference TRBV5-6 and TRBJ2-7, reads DAGVTQSPTHLIKTRGQQVTLRCSPKSGHDTVSWYQQALGQGPQFIFQYYEEEERQRGNFPDRFSGHQFPNYSSELNVNALLLGDSALYLCASSSLFPDSYEQYFGPGTRLTVT.

Only one count was recorded for this clone. CDR3 sequence: CASSRQGAGEAFF. CDR3 coding DNA: TGCGCCAGCAGTAGACAGGGGGCGGGGGAAGCTTTCTTT. The chain is built from TRBV10-2 and TRBJ1-1; 10 bases agree with TRBD1. The V and J ends lost 5 bases and 8 bases, in that order; junction bases with no gene match: 5. The CDR3 consists of 13 residues. Germline V CDR1 and CDR2: WSHSY, SAAADI.

V gene TRBV4-2 combines with J gene TRBJ1-1; the match to TRBD1 covers 11 bases. The CDR3 has 15 amino acids. Losses at the gene ends were 2 bases for V and 5 bases for J; bases not matched to a gene: 4. Germline-derived CDR1 and CDR2 are LGHNA and YNFKEQ. DNA for the CDR3: TGTGCCAGCAGCCAATTAGGGACAGGGGGGACTGAAGCTTTCTTT. Translating gives CASSQLGTGGTEAFF.

The chain is built from TRBV6-5 and TRBJ1-5, with D unclear. CDR1 and CDR2 (germline): MNHEY, SVGAGI. This CDR3 has 13 amino acids. Trimming took off 4 bases at V and 4 bases at J, with 8 bases between the two ends. CDR3 in amino acids: CASSSQVNQPQHF. In DNA form, the CDR3 reads TGTGCCAGCAGTTCCCAGGTAAATCAGCCCCAGCATTTT.

This clone was detected only once. J is TRBJ2-2 and V is TRBV5-1; D perhaps matches TRBD2 (5 bases). Germline V CDR1 and CDR2: SGHRS, YFSETQ. This CDR3 comprises 14 residues. V lost 2 bases and J 6 bases, leaving 11 bases between the germline ends. This chain's CDR3 is CASSFEGRAGELFF. For the CDR3, the DNA is TGCGCCAGCAGCTTCGAGGGAAGGGCCGGGGAGCTGTTTTTT.

This rearrangement joins TRBV2 to TRBJ1-5; tentatively, D is TRBD1 (5 bases). This CDR3 contains 15 residues. V was clipped by 4 bases and J by 4 bases, with 14 bases between them. CDR1 and CDR2 from the germline V gene are SNHLY and FYNNEI. CDR3 bases: TGTGCCAGCAGTGCGGGGAAGACAGTTAATCAGCCCCAGCATTTT. This translates into CASSAGKTVNQPQHF.